The sample holds many counts of the clone carrying this T cell receptor beta chain. The sample belongs to a study of regulatory T cells in long-lasting Graves disease. Time point specified: persistent/refractory GD, antithyroid drugs over 5 years with positive TRAb. Making the TCR library involved RNA that had been extracted from PBMCs. In building TCR beta libraries, iRepertoire HTBI primers were used together with Arm-PCR of CDR3 regions. TCRdb reprocessed the multiplex PCR reads with MiXCR, giving one entry per CDR3 protein. The sample holds a few hundred thousand distinct CDR3 sequences, around 23% seen once. This CDR3 has 13 amino acids. The germline V gene has CDR1 DFQATT and CDR2 SNEGSKA (reference sequence). The trim removed 1 base at V and 7 bases at J, leaving 3 bases unmatched.

This receptor was obtained from a woman aged 40-49 years with Graves disease. This rearrangement joins TRBV20-1 to TRBJ2-2; 7 positions match TRBD2. Sequenced material: peripheral blood mononuclear cells (PBMCs), taken when the disease was refractory, from a patient treated with antithyroid drugs. The CDR3 sequence: CSARGTSVGELFF. CDR3 DNA sequence: TGCAGTGCTAGAGGTACTAGCGTCGGGGAGCTGTTTTTT.